This T cell receptor (beta chain) originates from a study of shared clonotypes between healthy human individuals. Study-level findings and limits: Clonotype sharing among donors was thought likely to change with sequencing depth.

The protocol was immunoSEQ multiplex PCR, while the TCRdb copy is restricted to in-frame clones and leaves out a portion. The repertoire includes about 2 million clones, 85% to 95% of them detected once, and 0.13% sits in the top ten. As to this clone: As yet, its antigen is unknown.

The sequence was collected from a man between 18 and 29 years old in good health. The sequenced sample was naive CD4+ T cells sorted from blood. The subset: CD45RA+ positively selected.

The CDR3 region has the DNA TGTGCCACCAGCAGAGATCAGGGGGTGGTGGGAAACACCATATATTTT. It codes for CATSRDQGVVGNTIYF. The chain employs TRBV15 and TRBJ1-3; 7 positions match TRBD1. The CDR3 has 16 residues. In germline, CDR1 is LNHNV, CDR2 YYDKDF (reference sequence). Trimming at V came to 0 bases and at J to 4 bases, leaving 6 bases not matched to a gene.